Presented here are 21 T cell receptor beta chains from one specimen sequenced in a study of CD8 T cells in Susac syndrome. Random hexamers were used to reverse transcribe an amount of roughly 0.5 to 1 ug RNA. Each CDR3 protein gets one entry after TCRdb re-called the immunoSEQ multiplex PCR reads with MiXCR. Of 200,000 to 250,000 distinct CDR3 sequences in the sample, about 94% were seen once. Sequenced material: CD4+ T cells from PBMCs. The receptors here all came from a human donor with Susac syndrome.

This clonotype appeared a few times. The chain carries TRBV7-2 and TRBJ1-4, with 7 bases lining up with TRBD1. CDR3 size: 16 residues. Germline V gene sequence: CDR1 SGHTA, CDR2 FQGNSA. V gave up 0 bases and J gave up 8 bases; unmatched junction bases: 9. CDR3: CASSLALTGTDEKLFF. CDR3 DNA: TGTGCCAGCAGCTTAGCCCTGACAGGGACAGACGAAAAACTGTTTTTT.

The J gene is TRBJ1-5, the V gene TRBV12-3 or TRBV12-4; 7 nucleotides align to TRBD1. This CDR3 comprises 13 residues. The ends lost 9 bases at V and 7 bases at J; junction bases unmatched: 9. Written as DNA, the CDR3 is TGTGCCAGTAAAGGGGGCCTCGAGCAGCCCCAGCATTTT. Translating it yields CASKGGLEQPQHF.

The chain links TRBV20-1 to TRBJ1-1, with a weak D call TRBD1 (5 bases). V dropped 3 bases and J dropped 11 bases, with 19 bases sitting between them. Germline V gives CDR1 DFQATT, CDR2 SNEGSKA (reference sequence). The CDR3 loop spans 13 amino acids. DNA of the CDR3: TGCAGTGCTAGTAGGCAGGCCGGGGACCGTGCTTTCTTT. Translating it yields CSASRQAGDRAFF.

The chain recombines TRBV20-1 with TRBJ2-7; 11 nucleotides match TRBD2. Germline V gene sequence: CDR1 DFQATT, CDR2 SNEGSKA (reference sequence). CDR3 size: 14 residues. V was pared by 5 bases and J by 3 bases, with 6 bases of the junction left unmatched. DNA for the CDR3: TGCAGTGCTGGGACTAGCGGTAATTTCTACGAGCAGTACTTC. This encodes CSAGTSGNFYEQYF.

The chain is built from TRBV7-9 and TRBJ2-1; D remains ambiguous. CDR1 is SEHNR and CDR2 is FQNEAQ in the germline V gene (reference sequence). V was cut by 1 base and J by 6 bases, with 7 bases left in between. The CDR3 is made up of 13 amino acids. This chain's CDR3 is CASSLGVFNEQFF. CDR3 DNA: TGTGCCAGCAGCTTAGGAGTTTTCAATGAGCAGTTCTTC.

CDR3: CSASYLAGGQEQYF. DNA of the CDR3: TGCAGTGCTAGTTATTTAGCGGGGGGGCAAGAGCAGTACTTC. The gene calls are TRBV20-1 and TRBJ2-7; 11 bases are a match to TRBD2. This CDR3 contains 14 residues. The germline V gene has CDR1 DFQATT and CDR2 SNEGSKA (reference sequence). The junction had 8 bases not matched to a gene; V was cut back by 3 bases and J by 7 bases.

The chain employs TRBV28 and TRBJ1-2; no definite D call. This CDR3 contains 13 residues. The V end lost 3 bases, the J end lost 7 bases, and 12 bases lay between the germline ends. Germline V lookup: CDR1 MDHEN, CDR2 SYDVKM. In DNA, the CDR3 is TGTGCCAGCAGTTTGACTCTACCTCCTGGCTACACCTTC. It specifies CASSLTLPPGYTF.

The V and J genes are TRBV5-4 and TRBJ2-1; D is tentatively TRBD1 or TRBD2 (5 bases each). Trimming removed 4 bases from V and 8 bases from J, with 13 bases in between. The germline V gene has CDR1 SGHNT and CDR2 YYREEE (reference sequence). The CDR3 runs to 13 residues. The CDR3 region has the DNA TGTGCCAGCAGCCGGGACCCTCAGGATGAGCAGTTCTTC. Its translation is CASSRDPQDEQFF.

The CDR3 DNA follows: TGCAGTGCTAGGATCGGGGGACAAGATACGCAGTATTTT. Its translation: CSARIGGQDTQYF. This chain links TRBV20-1 with TRBJ2-3; perhaps D is TRBD1 or TRBD2 (6 bases each). The CDR3 totals 13 residues. The V gene lost 3 bases and the J gene lost 5 bases, with 12 bases spanning the gap. Germline CDR1 DFQATT, CDR2 SNEGSKA (reference sequence).

The CDR3 sequence: CSANHRGQETQYF. CDR3 coding DNA: TGCAGTGCTAATCACAGGGGGCAAGAGACCCAGTACTTC. V usage is TRBV20-1 and J usage is TRBJ2-5; 8 bases line up with TRBD1. The CDR3 contains 13 residues. J lost 2 bases, V lost 4 bases, and 3 bases had no gene match. Germline CDR1 and CDR2: DFQATT and SNEGSKA (reference sequence).

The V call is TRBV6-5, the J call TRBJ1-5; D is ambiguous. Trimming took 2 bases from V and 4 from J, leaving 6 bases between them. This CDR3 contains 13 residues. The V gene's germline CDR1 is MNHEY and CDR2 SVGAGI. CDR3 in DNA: TGTGCCAGCAGTTACGGGAGGAATCAGCCCCAGCATTTT. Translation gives CASSYGRNQPQHF.

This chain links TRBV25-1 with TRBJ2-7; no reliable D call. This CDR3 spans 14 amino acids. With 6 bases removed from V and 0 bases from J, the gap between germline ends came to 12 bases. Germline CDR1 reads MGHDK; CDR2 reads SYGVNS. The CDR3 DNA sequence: TGTGCCAGCAGGGAACCTGGGGTCTCCTACGAGCAGTACTTC. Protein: CASREPGVSYEQYF.

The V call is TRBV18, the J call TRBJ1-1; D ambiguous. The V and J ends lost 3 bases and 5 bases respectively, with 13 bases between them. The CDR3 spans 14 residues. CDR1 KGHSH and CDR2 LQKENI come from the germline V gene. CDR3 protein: CASSPLGEPTEAFF. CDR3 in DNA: TGTGCCAGCTCACCCCTTGGCGAGCCTACTGAAGCTTTCTTT.

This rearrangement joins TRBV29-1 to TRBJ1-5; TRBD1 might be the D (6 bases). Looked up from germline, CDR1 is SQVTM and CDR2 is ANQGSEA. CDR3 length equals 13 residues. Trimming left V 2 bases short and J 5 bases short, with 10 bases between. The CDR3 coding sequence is TGCAGCGTTGAACAGGGGACTGATCAGCCCCAGCATTTT. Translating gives CSVEQGTDQPQHF.

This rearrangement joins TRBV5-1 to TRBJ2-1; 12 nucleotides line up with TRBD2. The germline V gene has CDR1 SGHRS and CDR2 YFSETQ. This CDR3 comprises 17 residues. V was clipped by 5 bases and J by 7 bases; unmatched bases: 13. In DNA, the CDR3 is TGCGCCAGCAGACGCCAGCCTAGCGGGGGGGCCTCGAATGAGCAGTTCTTC. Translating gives CASRRQPSGGASNEQFF.

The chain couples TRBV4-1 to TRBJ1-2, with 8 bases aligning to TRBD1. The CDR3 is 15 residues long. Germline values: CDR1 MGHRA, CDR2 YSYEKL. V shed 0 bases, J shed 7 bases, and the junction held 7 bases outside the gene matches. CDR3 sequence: CASSQEGRGPGGYTF. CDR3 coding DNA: TGCGCCAGCAGCCAAGAGGGCAGGGGGCCTGGTGGCTACACCTTC.

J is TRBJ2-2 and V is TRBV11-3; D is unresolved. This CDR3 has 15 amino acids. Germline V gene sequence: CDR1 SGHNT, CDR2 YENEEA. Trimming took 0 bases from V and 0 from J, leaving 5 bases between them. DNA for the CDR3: TGTGCCAGCAGCTTAGATCCAGCGAACACCGGGGAGCTGTTTTTT. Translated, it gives CASSLDPANTGELFF.

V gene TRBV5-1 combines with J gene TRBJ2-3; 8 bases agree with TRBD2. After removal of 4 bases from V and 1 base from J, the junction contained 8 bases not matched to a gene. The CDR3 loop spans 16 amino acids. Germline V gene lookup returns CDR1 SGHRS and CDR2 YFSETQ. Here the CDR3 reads CASSPLRRGGTDTQYF. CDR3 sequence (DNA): TGCGCCAGCAGCCCGCTGAGGCGGGGGGGCACAGATACGCAGTATTTT.

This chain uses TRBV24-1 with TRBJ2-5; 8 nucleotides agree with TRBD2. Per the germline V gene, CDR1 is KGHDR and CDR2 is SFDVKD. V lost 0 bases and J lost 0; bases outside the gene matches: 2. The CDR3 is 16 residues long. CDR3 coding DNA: TGTGCCACCAGTGATTTGGGCGGGGGGTACCAAGAGACCCAGTACTTC. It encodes CATSDLGGGYQETQYF.

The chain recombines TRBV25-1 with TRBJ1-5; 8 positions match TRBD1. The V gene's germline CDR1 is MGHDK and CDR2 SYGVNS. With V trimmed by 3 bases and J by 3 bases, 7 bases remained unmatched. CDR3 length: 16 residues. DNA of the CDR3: TGTGCCAGCAGTGACCCCAGGGGGCTGTTCAATCAGCCCCAGCATTTT. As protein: CASSDPRGLFNQPQHF.

In nucleotides, the CDR3 is TGTGCCTGGAGTATCACGACAGTCCTGCACACTGAAGCTTTCTTT. It specifies CAWSITTVLHTEAFF. The chain carries TRBV30 and TRBJ1-1, with a possible D match to TRBD1 (5 bases). This CDR3 has 15 amino acids. Germline V CDR1 and CDR2: GTSNPN, SVGIG (reference sequence). V lost 2 bases and J 3 bases, leaving 16 bases between the germline ends.